What follows describes a single TCR beta chain. These data belong to a study of blood T cell repertoires in COVID-19. CDR1 and CDR2 from the germline V gene are SGHDT and YYEEEE. The CDR3 is 16 amino acids. V was pared by 4 bases and J by 3 bases, with 9 bases of the junction left unmatched. The table came from immunoSEQ multiplex PCR; TCRdb's copy has only in-frame clones and leaves some out. Altogether 70,000 to 95,000 clones are present, about 82% being singletons, with the ten largest covering 12%. V usage is TRBV5-6 and J usage is TRBJ1-1; TRBD1 matches 10 bases. Material: peripheral blood. The TCR originated in a woman between 65 and 79 years old with active or convalescent COVID-19. The CDR3, as DNA: TGTGCCAGCAGCGGGGGACAGGGGCGCCCAGACACTGAAGCTTTCTTT. This codes for CASSGGQGRPDTEAFF.